This is a list of T cell receptor beta chains from one sample in a study of T-cell reconstitution after alpha-beta-depleted transplantation in children. TCRdb fed the PCR reads into MiXCR, producing one record per CDR3 protein. The sample has some 290,000 distinct CDR3 sequences, over 8% seen once. This material consisted of PBMCs from the stem cell graft donor, taken from the stem cell graft. These receptor sequences come from a human donor who donated a stem cell graft to a child with SCID. Each CDR3 is given with its conserved first and last residue. The D gene is left open where the match is weak. Not all rows give a size; the values are once, few, many and, for expanded clones, a class.

D: TRBD1
size: .
V: TRBV2
J: TRBJ1-4
DNA: TGTGCCAGCAGGGGACAGGGGATGAATGAAAAACTGTTTTTT
CDR3: CASRGQGMNEKLFF

D: .
size: .
V: TRBV12-3/TRBV12-4
J: TRBJ1-4
DNA: TGTGCCAGCAGTTTATCTGGGGAGGGTGAAAAACTGTTTTTT
CDR3: CASSLSGEGEKLFF

D: .
size: many
V: TRBV7-9
J: TRBJ2-2
DNA: TGTGCCAGCAGCTTAGGGGGAACAATCGCCGGGGAGCTGTTTTTT
CDR3: CASSLGGTIAGELFF

D: .
size: .
V: TRBV5-1
J: TRBJ2-3
DNA: TGCGCCAGCAGCTTGGTTGGGACGGGTCCCACAGATACGCAGTATTTT
CDR3: CASSLVGTGPTDTQYF

D: TRBD1
size: many
V: TRBV7-9
J: TRBJ1-2
DNA: TGTGCCAGCAGCCTACCGCCCGGGACAGGGAATGGCTACACCTTC
CDR3: CASSLPPGTGNGYTF

D: .
size: once
V: TRBV25-1
J: TRBJ2-3
DNA: TGTGCCATCAGTGAATCGCAGGCTGTGGGTACAGATACGCAGTATTTT
CDR3: CAISESQAVGTDTQYF

D: .
size: .
V: TRBV5-1
J: TRBJ2-5
DNA: TGCGCCAGCCGACACGTGTACCAAGAGACCCAGTACTTC
CDR3: CASRHVYQETQYF

D: TRBD2
size: many
V: TRBV12-3/TRBV12-4
J: TRBJ2-7
DNA: TGTGCCAGCAGTGAGACTAGCGGGGGGCAGAAGCAGTACTTC
CDR3: CASSETSGGQKQYF

D: .
size: few
V: TRBV2
J: TRBJ1-2
DNA: TGTGCCAGCAGTGAAGCGGGGTCCGGACCTCATGGCTACACCTTC
CDR3: CASSEAGSGPHGYTF

D: TRBD1
size: .
V: TRBV12-3/TRBV12-4
J: TRBJ1-4
DNA: TGTGCCAGCAGGACTGGACAGGGAGGAAAACTGTTTTTT
CDR3: CASRTGQGGKLFF

D: .
size: .
V: TRBV27
J: TRBJ2-5
DNA: TGTGCCAGCAGTTTATGGATGGGGGAGCAAGAGACCCAGTACTTC
CDR3: CASSLWMGEQETQYF

D: TRBD1
size: few
V: TRBV12-3/TRBV12-4
J: TRBJ2-2
DNA: TGTGCCAGCAGTAAGCCGGGACAGGGAACGAACACCGGGGAGCTGTTTTTT
CDR3: CASSKPGQGTNTGELFF

D: TRBD1
size: many
V: TRBV5-1
J: TRBJ2-3
DNA: TGCGCCAGCAGCCTATCACCGAATCCAGGGGGTCGAGATACGCAGTATTTT
CDR3: CASSLSPNPGGRDTQYF

D: .
size: .
V: TRBV4-2
J: TRBJ1-2
DNA: TGTGCCAGCAGCCAAGTTGGGGTGGACCCTCCAGGCTACACCTTC
CDR3: CASSQVGVDPPGYTF

D: .
size: .
V: TRBV7-9
J: TRBJ1-1
DNA: TGTGCCAGCATCCCACCTAGGGGATCGAACACTGAAGCTTTCTTT
CDR3: CASIPPRGSNTEAFF

D: .
size: many
V: TRBV7-3
J: TRBJ2-3
DNA: TGTGCCAGCAGCTCCCAGGGGTCAGATACGCAGTATTTT
CDR3: CASSSQGSDTQYF

D: .
size: few
V: TRBV7-9
J: TRBJ2-3
DNA: TGTGCCAGCAGCTTGCGAGTGACGGAAAAAGATACGCAGTATTTT
CDR3: CASSLRVTEKDTQYF

D: TRBD2
size: .
V: TRBV20-1
J: TRBJ2-1
DNA: TGCAGTGCTAGAGTCCGGACGGGAGGCGATGAGCAGTTCTTC
CDR3: CSARVRTGGDEQFF

D: .
size: many
V: TRBV12-3/TRBV12-4
J: TRBJ2-1
DNA: TGTGCCAGCAGCCCATCCGGTCGACACAATGAGCAGTTCTTC
CDR3: CASSPSGRHNEQFF

D: TRBD1
size: .
V: TRBV12-3/TRBV12-4
J: TRBJ1-1
DNA: TGTGCCAGCAGTTTGGGGGGACAGGGAAACACTGAAGCTTTCTTT
CDR3: CASSLGGQGNTEAFF

D: .
size: few
V: TRBV2
J: TRBJ1-5
DNA: TGTGCCAGCACGGACACCTATCAGCCCCAGCATTTT
CDR3: CASTDTYQPQHF

D: .
size: few
V: TRBV18
J: TRBJ2-6
DNA: TGTGCCAGCTCACCACCTAGGTCTGGGGCCAACGTCCTGACTTTC
CDR3: CASSPPRSGANVLTF

D: TRBD2
size: .
V: TRBV5-5
J: TRBJ2-6
DNA: TGTGCCAGCAGTTTTGCGGGGGGCTCTGGGGCCAACGTCCTGACTTTC
CDR3: CASSFAGGSGANVLTF

D: .
size: few
V: TRBV12-3/TRBV12-4
J: TRBJ2-7
DNA: TGTGCCAGCAGTGCCGACAGAGACCCCTACGAGCAGTACTTC
CDR3: CASSADRDPYEQYF

D: .
size: .
V: TRBV19
J: TRBJ2-1
DNA: TGTGCCAGTAGTTTCACGGATTATCAGCAGTTCTTC
CDR3: CASSFTDYQQFF

D: .
size: many
V: TRBV29-1
J: TRBJ1-6
DNA: TGCAGCGTTGGTGGCTCCCCAAATTCACCCCTCCACTTT
CDR3: CSVGGSPNSPLHF

D: TRBD2
size: few
V: TRBV5-1
J: TRBJ2-3
DNA: TGCGCCAGCAGCCCGAAGCGGGGGGGTATCACAGATACGCAGTATTTT
CDR3: CASSPKRGGITDTQYF

D: .
size: .
V: TRBV7-8
J: TRBJ1-6
DNA: TGTGCCAGCAGCTTAGTGGATTCACCCCTCCACTTT
CDR3: CASSLVDSPLHF

D: .
size: few
V: TRBV6-1
J: TRBJ1-5
DNA: TGTGCCAGCAGTGAAGATCCAAGCCGCAATCAGCCCCAGCATTTT
CDR3: CASSEDPSRNQPQHF

D: .
size: .
V: TRBV7-2
J: TRBJ1-1
DNA: TGTGCCAGCAGCTTCTCCGTGGGCCGGGTGCACGACACTGAAGCTTTCTTT
CDR3: CASSFSVGRVHDTEAFF

D: .
size: few
V: TRBV29-1
J: TRBJ1-3
DNA: TGCAGCGTTGCGAAGGGGGAAAACACCATATATTTT
CDR3: CSVAKGENTIYF

D: .
size: few
V: TRBV18
J: TRBJ1-2
DNA: TGTGCCAGCTCACTTCCCCTGACGGGAAACTATGGCTACACCTTC
CDR3: CASSLPLTGNYGYTF

D: .
size: .
V: TRBV11-2
J: TRBJ2-1
DNA: TGTGCCAGCAGCCCGGACCGTCCCAGGGAAGCCCAGTTCTTC
CDR3: CASSPDRPREAQFF

D: .
size: few
V: TRBV29-1
J: TRBJ1-2
DNA: TGCAGCGTTGAGTCACAGCCTAACTATGGCTACACCTTC
CDR3: CSVESQPNYGYTF

D: .
size: few
V: TRBV12-3/TRBV12-4
J: TRBJ1-4
DNA: TGTGCCAGCAGTCTAGTTGACAATGAAAAACTGTTTTTT
CDR3: CASSLVDNEKLFF

D: .
size: many
V: TRBV12-3/TRBV12-4
J: TRBJ2-5
DNA: TGTGCCAGCAGCCAGTCCGGCGGAGAGACCCAGTACTTC
CDR3: CASSQSGGETQYF

D: .
size: .
V: TRBV5-1
J: TRBJ1-6
DNA: TGCGCCAGCAGCTTGAACCCCCGGGACACTCTTTCACCCCTCCACTTT
CDR3: CASSLNPRDTLSPLHF

D: .
size: .
V: TRBV20-1
J: TRBJ2-1
DNA: TGCAGTGCTGATACTCGTGATGAGCAGTTCTTC
CDR3: CSADTRDEQFF

D: .
size: many
V: TRBV11-2
J: TRBJ1-1
DNA: TGTGCCAGCAGCTTAGATACGTGGGGTTCTAGTGAAGCTTTCTTT
CDR3: CASSLDTWGSSEAFF

D: .
size: .
V: TRBV3-1
J: TRBJ2-3
DNA: TGTGCCACCAGCAAAGTGGGGACTTGGACACATACGCAGTATTTT
CDR3: CATSKVGTWTHTQYF

D: TRBD2
size: many
V: TRBV6-2/TRBV6-3
J: TRBJ2-3
DNA: TGTGCCAGCAGTCCTAGCGGGGGCACAGATACGCAGTATTTT
CDR3: CASSPSGGTDTQYF

D: TRBD1
size: .
V: TRBV7-2
J: TRBJ2-3
DNA: TGTGCCAGCAGCCAACGCCGGGACAGGGCCGATACGCAGTATTTT
CDR3: CASSQRRDRADTQYF

D: .
size: few
V: TRBV5-1
J: TRBJ2-7
DNA: TGCGCCAGCAGCTTGTCGTGGGGGGCCTACGAGCAGTACTTC
CDR3: CASSLSWGAYEQYF

D: .
size: few
V: TRBV14
J: TRBJ2-1
DNA: TGTGCCAGCAGCCAGGGCGGGGGCTACTCCTACAATGAGCAGTTCTTC
CDR3: CASSQGGGYSYNEQFF